Presented here are 30 T cell receptor beta chains from one specimen sequenced in a study of OX40 agonist ivuxolimab in advanced cancers. Libraries were prepared by immunoSEQ multiplex PCR; TCRdb keeps only in-frame clonotypes and omits some of them. Here the sample spans more than 65,000 clones, about 91% being singletons. The material was CD4+ or CD8+ T cells sorted from blood, obtained in a trial of the OX40 agonist ivuxolimab. All receptors derive from an adult with an advanced solid tumor such as melanoma, head and neck, liver or kidney cancer.

The V gene is TRBV5-1, the J gene TRBJ1-6, with 7 bases fitting TRBD1. Germline CDR1 SGHRS, CDR2 YFSETQ. The ends lost 4 bases at V and 9 bases at J; junction bases unmatched: 10. The CDR3 has 15 amino acids. Here the CDR3 DNA reads TGCGCCAGCAGCGGGACAGTGGGGGAAAGTTCACCCCTCCACTTT. This codes for CASSGTVGESSPLHF.

This sequence joins TRBV4-1 and TRBJ2-7; D could derive from TRBD1 or TRBD2 (5 bases each). The CDR3 loop spans 14 amino acids. Germline CDR1 MGHRA, CDR2 YSYEKL. With 3 bases removed from V and 7 bases from J, the gap between germline ends came to 16 bases. This CDR3 is CASSQNEGPEEQYF. The CDR3 DNA is TGCGCCAGCAGCCAGAACGAGGGGCCTGAAGAGCAGTACTTC.

This clone was counted a single time. This chain uses TRBV2 with TRBJ2-7; D may be TRBD1 (6 bases). Trimming removed 4 bases at V and 5 bases at J, with 18 bases between. From germline, CDR1 is SNHLY and CDR2 FYNNEI. This CDR3 has 15 residues. This CDR3 reads CASSVTGWESDEQYF. CDR3 DNA sequence: TGTGCCAGCAGTGTTACAGGGTGGGAATCGGACGAGCAGTACTTC.

The chain recombines TRBV19 with TRBJ1-6; weak D call: TRBD1 (6 bases). The germline gives CDR1 LNHDA, CDR2 SQIVND (reference sequence). The CDR3 runs 16 residues. The V gene lost 5 bases and the J gene lost 4 bases, with 15 bases spanning the gap. The DNA of the CDR3 is TGTGCCAGTAGTTCTGACAGGCCGTATTATAATTCACCCCTCCACTTT. This encodes CASSSDRPYYNSPLHF.

A few counts support this clone. One end of the junction fails to match germline, which may point to a read error. The V and J genes are TRBV10-3 and TRBJ1-2, with D maybe TRBD1 (6 bases). Germline CDR1 and CDR2: ENHRY and SYGVKD. The length of the CDR3 is 12 residues. The chain's CDR3 is CAISESAGDGRF. CDR3 DNA: TGTGCCATCAGTGAGTCCGCAGGGGACGGAAGGTTC.

A few counts support this clone. This chain links TRBV5-6 with TRBJ1-4; D perhaps matches TRBD1 (6 bases). The CDR3 loop spans 15 amino acids. Trimming shortened V by 0 bases and J by 5 bases, and 11 bases separated the two germline ends. Germline CDR1 is SGHDT and CDR2 is YYEEEE. CDR3 loop: CASSLVGTRNEKLFF. The CDR3 coding sequence is TGTGCCAGCAGCTTGGTGGGGACAAGGAATGAAAAACTGTTTTTT.

V usage is TRBV20-1 and J usage is TRBJ2-7, with no clear D. In germline, CDR1 is DFQATT, CDR2 SNEGSKA (reference sequence). This CDR3 is built from 11 residues. Trimming stripped 4 bases from V and 2 bases from J, with 6 bases between. The CDR3 loop is CSAKIAYEQYF. CDR3 sequence (DNA): TGCAGTGCTAAGATCGCCTACGAGCAGTACTTC.

The rearrangement links TRBV5-5 to TRBJ2-3; 9 bases line up with TRBD1. CDR1 is SGHKS and CDR2 is YYEKEE in the germline V gene (reference sequence). The V and J ends lost 4 bases and 4 bases, in that order; junction bases with no gene match: 13. The CDR3 is made up of 17 amino acids. The CDR3 is CASSLITGGSLADTQYF. The CDR3 DNA follows: TGTGCCAGCAGCCTGATTACAGGGGGCTCGTTAGCAGATACGCAGTATTTT.

The chain links TRBV5-4 to TRBJ2-5; D is ambiguous. The CDR3 loop spans 14 amino acids. Germline V gives CDR1 SGHNT, CDR2 YYREEE (reference sequence). V dropped 5 bases and J dropped 7 bases, with 18 bases sitting between them. The CDR3 is CASRPGLDSWTQYF. In nucleotides, the CDR3 is TGTGCCAGCAGGCCGGGCCTGGATTCGTGGACCCAGTACTTC. Full variable domain (outside the CDR3, taken from reference TRBV5-4 and TRBJ2-5): ETGVTQSPTHLIKTRGQQVTLRCSSQSGHNTVSWYQQALGQGPQFIFQYYREEENGRGNFPPRFSGLQFPNYSSELNVNALELDDSALYLCASRPGLDSWTQYFGPGTRLLVL.

The chain uses TRBV4-1 and TRBJ1-1; D ambiguous. Germline CDR1 is MGHRA and CDR2 is YSYEKL. Trimming left V 5 bases short and J 4 bases short, with 14 bases between. The length of the CDR3 is 14 residues. The chain's CDR3 is CASSNPGFGTEAFF. The CDR3 DNA sequence: TGCGCCAGCAGCAACCCTGGATTCGGCACTGAAGCTTTCTTT.

V and J are TRBV30 and TRBJ2-6, with TRBD1 as a possible D gene (5 bases). The CDR3 length is 13 residues. Germline V gene data show CDR1 as GTSNPN and CDR2 as SVGIG (reference sequence). Deletions cut 0 bases from V and 13 bases from J, with 13 bases between. CDR3 bases: TGTGCCTGGAGTGTACAGGCAGGCCGAGTCCTGACTTTC. Residues: CAWSVQAGRVLTF.

The chain employs TRBV2 and TRBJ2-5, with D possibly being TRBD1 (6 bases). There are 15 residues in the CDR3. Trimming cost V 4 bases and J 6 bases, with 18 bases left between them. Germline CDR1 is SNHLY and CDR2 is FYNNEI. This CDR3 reads CASSAFTQGGQTQYF. As DNA, the CDR3 is TGTGCCAGCAGTGCGTTTACACAGGGTGGACAGACCCAGTACTTC.

This clone showed up just a few times. This chain uses TRBV19 with TRBJ1-2; D gene uncertain. V was trimmed by 3 bases and J by 0 bases, leaving 8 bases between them. Germline-derived CDR1 and CDR2 are LNHDA and SQIVND (reference sequence). This CDR3 comprises 14 residues. CDR3 sequence (DNA): TGTGCCAGTAGTATGGTACAGACTAACTATGGCTACACCTTC. Residues: CASSMVQTNYGYTF.

The J gene is TRBJ2-5, the V gene TRBV27; TRBD2 aligns across 11 bases. V dropped 5 bases and J dropped 1; count of bases not matched to a gene: 9. Germline V gene lookup returns CDR1 MNHEY and CDR2 SMNVEV (reference sequence). The CDR3 sequence is 17 residues long. The CDR3 protein is CASSPRGTSGVQETQYF. For the CDR3, the DNA is TGTGCCAGCAGTCCCCGTGGGACTAGCGGAGTCCAAGAGACCCAGTACTTC.

The chain combines TRBV7-2 with TRBJ1-2; D unresolved. Per the germline V gene, CDR1 is SGHTA and CDR2 is FQGNSA. Trimming took off 5 bases at V and 4 bases at J, with 23 bases between the two ends. This CDR3 has 17 residues. The CDR3 DNA follows: TGTGCCAGCAGCCCTTCCAGGCAGGCCATCTCACTCTATGGCTACACCTTC. Translating gives CASSPSRQAISLYGYTF.

This rearrangement joins TRBV2 to TRBJ2-7; the match to TRBD1 covers 7 bases. The length of the CDR3 is 13 residues. Germline trimming cut 7 bases from V and 1 base from J; bases unmatched to any gene: 4. CDR1 is SNHLY and CDR2 is FYNNEI in the germline V gene. CDR3 region: CASTPDRSYEQYF. The CDR3 coding sequence is TGTGCCAGCACCCCGGACAGGTCCTACGAGCAGTACTTC.

This chain joins TRBV6-1 and TRBJ2-3, with D possibly called TRBD1 or TRBD2 (6 bases each). The CDR3 loop spans 15 amino acids. CDR1 MNHNS and CDR2 SASEGT come from the germline V gene. Trimming removed 1 base from V and 4 bases from J, with 12 bases in between. This CDR3 is CASSEDPRGPDTQYF. In DNA form, the CDR3 reads TGTGCCAGCAGTGAAGACCCACGGGGGCCAGATACGCAGTATTTT.

The genes are TRBV25-1 and TRBJ1-2; D unresolved. Between the trimmed V and J ends, which lost 11 bases and 6 bases, there was a span of 7 bases. This CDR3 has 9 amino acids. Looked up from germline, CDR1 is MGHDK and CDR2 is SYGVNS. This chain's CDR3 is CAPPHGYTF. CDR3 bases: TGTGCCCCCCCGCATGGCTACACCTTC.

This clone was seen just once. The V gene is TRBV6-5, the J gene TRBJ2-5, with TRBD1 as a possible D gene (6 bases). The CDR3 sequence is 13 residues long. V was clipped by 6 bases and J by 5 bases, with 13 bases between them. Germline CDR1 reads MNHEY; CDR2 reads SVGAGI. The DNA of the CDR3 is TGTGCCAGCAGCTCGGACAGCTCGGAGACCCAGTACTTC. It translates to CASSSDSSETQYF.

V gene TRBV6-1 combines with J gene TRBJ2-3, with TRBD2 matching over 13 bases. The germline V gene encodes CDR1 MNHNS and CDR2 SASEGT. The CDR3 totals 16 residues. V lost 4 bases and J lost 2; bases outside the gene matches: 3. CDR3 nucleotide sequence: TGTGCCAGCAGTGGGGGACTAGCGGGGAACACAGATACGCAGTATTTT. Amino acid sequence: CASSGGLAGNTDTQYF.

This chain links TRBV7-9 with TRBJ2-7, with 8 bases identical to TRBD1. The germline V gene has CDR1 SEHNR and CDR2 FQNEAQ (reference sequence). Unmatched junction bases numbered 4, after V lost 5 bases and J lost 1 base. The CDR3 is 14 amino acids. The CDR3 sequence is CASSHRDRSYEQYF. In nucleotides, the CDR3 is TGTGCCAGCAGCCACCGGGACAGGTCCTACGAGCAGTACTTC.

This chain uses TRBV1 with TRBJ2-1. TRBV1 is classified as a pseudogene. The CDR3 has 11 residues. In nucleotides, the CDR3 is TGCACCAGCCGTCCTACACCACAGCAGTTCTTC. Its protein is CTSRPTPQQFF.

The CDR3 loop is CASSLVMRGGRDTQYF. CDR3 bases: TGCGCCAGCAGCTTGGTGATGCGGGGGGGCCGCGATACGCAGTATTTT. V gene TRBV5-1 combines with J gene TRBJ2-3; 9 nucleotides match TRBD2. Germline CDR1 reads SGHRS; CDR2 reads YFSETQ. With V trimmed by 0 bases and J by 6 bases, 8 bases remained unmatched. The CDR3 sequence is 16 residues long.

This chain links TRBV6-5 with TRBJ2-2; 11 nucleotides align to TRBD2. V lost 7 bases and J lost 6; bases outside the gene matches: 7. Germline loops: CDR1 MNHEY, CDR2 SVGAGI. CDR3 length: 15 residues. The CDR3 DNA sequence: TGTGCCAGCAAAGCTAGCGGGGGGTTTGCCGGGGAGCTGTTTTTT. Translation gives CASKASGGFAGELFF.

This chain uses TRBV5-1 with TRBJ1-2; D remains ambiguous. This CDR3 region has 14 residues. CDR1 is SGHRS and CDR2 is YFSETQ in the germline V gene. V was shortened by 0 bases and J by 3 bases, with 9 bases between the two germline ends. The CDR3 protein is CASSLAGPDYGYTF. In nucleotides, the CDR3 is TGCGCCAGCAGCTTGGCCGGACCGGACTATGGCTACACCTTC.

V gene TRBV10-3 combines with J gene TRBJ2-7; 8 bases match TRBD1. The V segment lost 11 bases and the J segment 4 bases; nucleotides outside the gene matches: 7. Germline CDR1 is ENHRY and CDR2 is SYGVKD. This CDR3 has 12 amino acids. The CDR3 region is CAASGTGYEQYF. CDR3 sequence (DNA): TGTGCCGCCTCCGGGACAGGATACGAGCAGTACTTC.

The chain has TRBV15 and TRBJ1-2; TRBD1 matches at 10 bases. The CDR3 is 16 residues long. Germline V gives CDR1 LNHNV, CDR2 YYDKDF (reference sequence). Unmatched junction bases numbered 7, after V lost 0 bases and J lost 6 bases. The CDR3 DNA is TGTGCCACCAGCAGAGATACTGCGGGGACAGGGGATGGCTACACCTTC. It codes for CATSRDTAGTGDGYTF.

The chain employs TRBV7-9 and TRBJ2-2; 9 bases match TRBD1. There are 16 residues in the CDR3. The junction had 10 bases not matched to a gene; V was cut back by 5 bases and J by 6 bases. Germline assignment: CDR1 SEHNR and CDR2 FQNEAQ (reference sequence). CDR3 sequence: CASSVRDRDKAGELFF. The CDR3 DNA sequence: TGTGCCAGCAGCGTCCGGGACAGGGATAAGGCCGGGGAGCTGTTTTTT.

The V gene is TRBV5-4, the J gene TRBJ2-2, with TRBD1 as a possible D gene (5 bases). The CDR3 has 15 residues. Per germline, CDR1 SGHNT and CDR2 YYREEE (reference sequence). V dropped 5 bases and J dropped 3 bases, with 14 bases sitting between them. The CDR3 sequence: CASSLQATDTGELFF. The DNA of the CDR3 is TGTGCCAGCAGTTTACAGGCAACTGACACCGGGGAGCTGTTTTTT.

The chain couples TRBV30 to TRBJ1-2; D is possibly TRBD1 (6 bases). The length of the CDR3 is 13 residues. Germline lookup yields CDR1 GTSNPN and CDR2 SVGIG (reference sequence). The V end lost 4 bases, the J end lost 2 bases, and 11 bases lay between the germline ends. The CDR3 DNA sequence: TGTGCCTGGACTTACAGGGAAAACTATGGCTACACCTTC. Translated: CAWTYRENYGYTF. Full variable domain (outside the CDR3, taken from reference TRBV30 and TRBJ1-2): SQTIHQWPATLVQPVGSPLSLECTVEGTSNPNLYWYRQAAGRGLQLLFYSVGIGQISSEVPQNLSASRPQDRQFILSSKKLLLSDSGFYLCAWTYRENYGYTFGSGTRLTVV.